This T cell receptor beta chain was found in a study of T cell repertoires in cytomegalovirus infection. The overall study: Both CMV infection and a matching HLA type were indicated by public TCR beta signatures. Study-wide findings and caveats: Individuals carrying CMV plus the relevant HLA were identified by cumulative frequency of public TCR beta families. HLA-C-restricted CMV clonotypes gave the most frequent clonotype in two of eight donors.

In TCRdb, the reads were re-called with MiXCR into one record per CDR3 protein. Among 740,000 or so distinct CDR3 sequences listed, about a third were seen once. Points on this clonotype: What it binds is unknown.

Trimming cost V 4 bases and J 3 bases, with 18 bases left between them. The CDR3 totals 16 residues. The chain has TRBV12-3 or TRBV12-4 and TRBJ1-2, with D perhaps TRBD1 (5 bases). The sequencing sample was made of PBMCs. This clonotype originated in a human donor in good health (CMV status not recorded). Some clones in this sample may be carry-over from other donors' samples. This chain's CDR3 is CASSSHGEGWDYGYTF. As DNA, the CDR3 is TGTGCCAGCAGTTCCCATGGGGAGGGGTGGGACTATGGCTACACCTTC.